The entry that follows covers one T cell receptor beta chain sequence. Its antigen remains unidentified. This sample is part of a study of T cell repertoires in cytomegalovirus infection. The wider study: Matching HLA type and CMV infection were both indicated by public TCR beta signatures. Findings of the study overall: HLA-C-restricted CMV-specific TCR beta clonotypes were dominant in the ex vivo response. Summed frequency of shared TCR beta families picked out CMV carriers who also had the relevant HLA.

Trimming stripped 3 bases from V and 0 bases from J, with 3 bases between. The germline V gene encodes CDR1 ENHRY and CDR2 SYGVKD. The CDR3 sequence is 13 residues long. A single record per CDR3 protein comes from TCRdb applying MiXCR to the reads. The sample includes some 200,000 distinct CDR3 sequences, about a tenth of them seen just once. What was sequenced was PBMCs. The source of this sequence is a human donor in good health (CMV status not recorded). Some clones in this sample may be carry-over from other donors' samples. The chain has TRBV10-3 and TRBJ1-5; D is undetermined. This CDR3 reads CAISDGSNQPQHF. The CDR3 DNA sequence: TGTGCCATCAGTGACGGTAGCAATCAGCCCCAGCATTTT.